This is a list of T cell receptor beta chains from one sample in a study of T cells after yellow fever vaccination. TCRdb re-derived calls from the 5' RACE reads in MiXCR, one entry per CDR3 protein. The sample carries hundreds of thousands of distinct CDR3 sequences, about a fifth recorded once. The sample in question was PBMCs, obtained about 20 days after the first yellow fever vaccination. These receptors all come from a man younger than 35 who received the YFV17D yellow fever vaccine. Both conserved end residues are part of each CDR3. The order of the fields is J gene, clone size, V gene, D gene, CDR3 DNA, CDR3 protein. The D gene is left open where the match is weak. Not all rows give a size; the values are once, few, many and, for expanded clones, a class.

J: TRBJ2-1
size: many
V: TRBV4-3
D: -
DNA: TGCGCCAGCAGCCAAGATACGAGGGTTACCTACAATGAGCAGTTCTTC
CDR3: CASSQDTRVTYNEQFF

J: TRBJ1-6
size: few
V: TRBV20-1
D: -
DNA: TGCAGTGCCAATCCGCTAGGGGGGGAAGGTTCACCCCTCCACTTT
CDR3: CSANPLGGEGSPLHF

J: TRBJ2-2
size: -
V: TRBV7-3
D: TRBD2
DNA: TGTGCCAGCAGCCCCGGGAGCGGGGCTCTGGAGCTGTTTTTT
CDR3: CASSPGSGALELFF

J: TRBJ2-1
size: -
V: TRBV6-2/TRBV6-3
D: TRBD2
DNA: TGTGCCAGCAGTCTAGCGGGACTAGCGGGGCGAAGCTCCTACAATGAGCAGTTCTTC
CDR3: CASSLAGLAGRSSYNEQFF

J: TRBJ2-1
size: few
V: TRBV9
D: TRBD2
DNA: TGTGCCAGCAGCGTAGAACTAGCGGGGGCTGAGCAGTTCTTC
CDR3: CASSVELAGAEQFF

J: TRBJ1-5
size: many
V: TRBV12-3/TRBV12-4
D: TRBD1
DNA: TGTGCCAGCAGCTTGGGACAGGGGGGTGAACAGCCCCAGCATTTT
CDR3: CASSLGQGGEQPQHF

J: TRBJ2-7
size: -
V: TRBV4-2
D: TRBD1
DNA: TGTGCCAGCAGCCAAGCTGGACAGGTCTACGAGCAGTACTTC
CDR3: CASSQAGQVYEQYF

J: TRBJ1-1
size: -
V: TRBV7-9
D: TRBD1
DNA: TGTGCCAGCAGCTCGGACAGGGTTCTCACTGAAGCTTTCTTT
CDR3: CASSSDRVLTEAFF

J: TRBJ2-7
size: -
V: TRBV7-9
D: TRBD1
DNA: TGTGCCAGCGCCCCCATACAGGGGGTTATTTCCTACGAGCAGTACTTC
CDR3: CASAPIQGVISYEQYF

J: TRBJ2-3
size: few
V: TRBV15
D: TRBD1
DNA: TGTGCCACCAGCAGAGCACGGACAGGACACACAGATACGCAGTATTTT
CDR3: CATSRARTGHTDTQYF

J: TRBJ2-2
size: few
V: TRBV2
D: TRBD2
DNA: TGTGCCAGCAGTGACCTAGCGGGGGTGATCACCGGGGAGCTGTTTTTT
CDR3: CASSDLAGVITGELFF

J: TRBJ2-1
size: -
V: TRBV4-1
D: TRBD1
DNA: TGCGCCAGCAGGTCGACAGGGTTCGAGAATGAGCAGTTCTTC
CDR3: CASRSTGFENEQFF

J: TRBJ2-1
size: few
V: TRBV12-3/TRBV12-4
D: TRBD2
DNA: TGTGCCAGCACCCCGCGGACTAGCGGGGACAATGAGCAGTTCTTC
CDR3: CASTPRTSGDNEQFF

J: TRBJ1-6
size: -
V: TRBV4-3
D: -
DNA: TGCGCCAGCAGCCAGTCCAGTCTAAATTCACCCCTCCACTTT
CDR3: CASSQSSLNSPLHF

J: TRBJ1-6
size: -
V: TRBV7-2
D: -
DNA: TGTGCCAGCAGCCGAGAGAGGGGGGAATCACCCCTCCACTTT
CDR3: CASSRERGESPLHF

J: TRBJ2-5
size: many
V: TRBV5-4
D: -
DNA: TGTGCCAGCAGCTTCACAAGCCGCCCCCAAGAGACCCAGTACTTC
CDR3: CASSFTSRPQETQYF

J: TRBJ2-7
size: few
V: TRBV4-1
D: TRBD1
DNA: TGCGCCAGCAGCCACCCGGGACAGGGAAAAGACGAGCAGTACTTC
CDR3: CASSHPGQGKDEQYF

J: TRBJ2-5
size: few
V: TRBV12-3/TRBV12-4
D: TRBD1
DNA: TGTGCCAGCAGTTCCCCGGACAGGGCAGAGACCCAGTACTTC
CDR3: CASSSPDRAETQYF

J: TRBJ2-1
size: -
V: TRBV2
D: TRBD2
DNA: TGTGCCAGCAAGAAACGGGGGGATACCTACAATGAGCAGTTCTTC
CDR3: CASKKRGDTYNEQFF

J: TRBJ2-6
size: -
V: TRBV5-1
D: -
DNA: TGCGCCAGCAGCTTCGACGGGAGCTCTGGGGCCAACGTCCTGACTTTC
CDR3: CASSFDGSSGANVLTF

J: TRBJ2-3
size: -
V: TRBV25-1
D: TRBD1
DNA: TGTGCCAGCAGTGAAGGAGGACAGGGGGGGGTTACGCAGTATTTT
CDR3: CASSEGGQGGVTQYF

J: TRBJ1-2
size: few
V: TRBV7-9
D: TRBD1
DNA: TGTGCCAGCAGCTTAGCGGGGACAGGGACTAACTATGGCTACACCTTC
CDR3: CASSLAGTGTNYGYTF

J: TRBJ1-2
size: few
V: TRBV12-3/TRBV12-4
D: TRBD1
DNA: TGTGCCAGCTACCGGGACAGTAACTATGGCTACACCTTC
CDR3: CASYRDSNYGYTF

J: TRBJ1-5
size: -
V: TRBV3-1
D: -
DNA: TGTGCCAGCAGCCAAGGGGGGGGCAACAATCAGCCCCAGCATTTT
CDR3: CASSQGGGNNQPQHF

J: TRBJ2-7
size: few
V: TRBV7-9
D: -
DNA: TGTGCCAGCAGCTTAGATCCTTCGAGGACCTACGAGCAGTACTTC
CDR3: CASSLDPSRTYEQYF

J: TRBJ1-2
size: -
V: TRBV12-3/TRBV12-4
D: -
DNA: TGTGCCAGCAGTCCTCAGGGGCAAGCTAACTATGGCTACACCTTC
CDR3: CASSPQGQANYGYTF

J: TRBJ2-5
size: -
V: TRBV28
D: TRBD2
DNA: TGTGCCAGCAGGCGACGACTAGCGGGGGGGATACAAGAGACCCAGTACTTC
CDR3: CASRRRLAGGIQETQYF

J: TRBJ2-3
size: few
V: TRBV24-1
D: -
DNA: TGTGCCACCAGTGTCCGAAGCCTACCGGACGGGGATACGCAGTATTTT
CDR3: CATSVRSLPDGDTQYF

J: TRBJ2-5
size: -
V: TRBV7-2
D: -
DNA: TGTGCCAGCAGCCAGCAACAGCTCCAAGAGACCCAGTACTTC
CDR3: CASSQQQLQETQYF

J: TRBJ2-7
size: -
V: TRBV7-9
D: TRBD1
DNA: TGTGCCAGCAGCTTCCCGGACAGGGGTCTTCTCTACGAGCAGTACTTC
CDR3: CASSFPDRGLLYEQYF

J: TRBJ2-5
size: -
V: TRBV20-1
D: TRBD2
DNA: TGCAGTGCTAGTACCCTAGCGGGGGAGACCCAGTACTTC
CDR3: CSASTLAGETQYF

J: TRBJ1-5
size: -
V: TRBV16
D: -
DNA: TGTGCCAGCAGCCAATTCGATCTAAGGAAGCATTTT
CDR3: CASSQFDLRKHF

J: TRBJ1-2
size: -
V: TRBV11-2
D: -
DNA: TGTGCCAGCAGCCAAGAATTAACAGGGAGGAATGGCTACACCTTC
CDR3: CASSQELTGRNGYTF

J: TRBJ2-5
size: -
V: TRBV12-3/TRBV12-4
D: TRBD2
DNA: TGTGCCAGCAGTTTTAATCTAGCGGGGCAAGAGACCCAGTACTTC
CDR3: CASSFNLAGQETQYF

J: TRBJ2-5
size: few
V: TRBV7-6
D: -
DNA: TGTGCCAGCAGCTTAGAGGCACAGCAAGAGACCCAGTACTTC
CDR3: CASSLEAQQETQYF

J: TRBJ1-1
size: few
V: TRBV7-2
D: TRBD1
DNA: TGTGCCAGCAGCCGCCCTGGGACAGGGACTGAAGCTTTCTTT
CDR3: CASSRPGTGTEAFF

J: TRBJ1-1
size: few
V: TRBV9
D: -
DNA: TGTGCCAGCAGCGTAGTGACAGCCCGGGGGACTGAAGCTTTCTTT
CDR3: CASSVVTARGTEAFF

J: TRBJ2-2
size: -
V: TRBV25-1
D: -
DNA: TGTGCCAGCAGTGAATCAACAGGGGAGGAAACCGGGGAGCTGTTTTTT
CDR3: CASSESTGEETGELFF

J: TRBJ2-2
size: -
V: TRBV30
D: -
DNA: TGTGCCTGGAGTGGCCAGGGAAACACCGGGGAGCTGTTTTTT
CDR3: CAWSGQGNTGELFF

J: TRBJ2-7
size: -
V: TRBV5-4
D: -
DNA: TGTGCCAGCAGCTTTCCGGGATGGAGCTCCTACGAGCAGTACTTC
CDR3: CASSFPGWSSYEQYF

J: TRBJ2-2
size: -
V: TRBV18
D: TRBD1
DNA: TGTGCCAGCTCACCTCGGGACAGGAACACCGGGGAGCTGTTTTTT
CDR3: CASSPRDRNTGELFF

J: TRBJ2-3
size: -
V: TRBV7-8
D: -
DNA: TGTGCCAGCAGCCTCCTACTCCAGGATACGCAGTATTTT
CDR3: CASSLLLQDTQYF

J: TRBJ2-3
size: -
V: TRBV5-1
D: TRBD1
DNA: TGCGCCAGCAGCTTGTACTCCGGACAGGGCACAGATACGCAGTATTTT
CDR3: CASSLYSGQGTDTQYF

J: TRBJ1-6
size: -
V: TRBV7-2
D: TRBD1
DNA: TGTGCCAGCAGCGACCCAGGGGGGCCCCTCCACTTT
CDR3: CASSDPGGPLHF

J: TRBJ1-1
size: -
V: TRBV7-2
D: -
DNA: TGTGCCAGCAGCTTGGACGGGGCAGGGGCTTTCTTT
CDR3: CASSLDGAGAFF

J: TRBJ2-1
size: -
V: TRBV7-8
D: -
DNA: TGTGCCAGCAGGAGGGGGGGCTCTTCCAATGAGCAGTTCTTC
CDR3: CASRRGGSSNEQFF

J: TRBJ2-2
size: -
V: TRBV20-1
D: -
DNA: TGCAGTGCTAGAGACCGGATTATCAACACCGGGGAGCTGTTTTTT
CDR3: CSARDRIINTGELFF

J: TRBJ1-2
size: -
V: TRBV5-6
D: -
DNA: TGTGCCAGCAGCTCTACCGGGTCTAACTATGGCTACACCTTC
CDR3: CASSSTGSNYGYTF

J: TRBJ2-2
size: -
V: TRBV4-2
D: TRBD2
DNA: TGTGCCAGCAGCGCAGCGGGGGAGAACACCGGGGAGCTGTTTTTT
CDR3: CASSAAGENTGELFF

J: TRBJ2-3
size: -
V: TRBV9
D: TRBD1
DNA: TGTGCCAGCAGCGTAGCTTCTCAGGGGGCTGGAGATACGCAGTATTTT
CDR3: CASSVASQGAGDTQYF

J: TRBJ2-7
size: few
V: TRBV6-5
D: -
DNA: TGTGCCAGCAGTTACGGACAGATCTCCTACGAGCAGTACTTC
CDR3: CASSYGQISYEQYF